These 5 T cell receptor beta chains came from one sample sequenced in a study of OX40 agonist ivuxolimab in advanced cancers. Profiled with immunoSEQ multiplex PCR; TCRdb holds only in-frame clones, not every one. Counted here are approximately 84,000 clones, approximately 86% occurring once; the ten biggest clones make up about 2%. The sample was CD4+ or CD8+ T cells sorted from blood, taken in a trial of the OX40 agonist ivuxolimab. These receptors were taken from an adult with an advanced solid tumor such as melanoma, head and neck, liver or kidney cancer.

A single count supports this clone. The chain joins TRBV5-1 to TRBJ2-5; D gene uncertain. In germline, CDR1 is SGHRS, CDR2 YFSETQ. V lost 1 base to trimming and J lost 5 bases, with 6 bases between them. The CDR3 is 12 residues long. CDR3 coding DNA: TGCGCCAGCAGCTTGAATATGGAGACCCAGTACTTC. Translating it yields CASSLNMETQYF.

V gene TRBV5-5 combines with J gene TRBJ1-4; TRBD1 might be the D (5 bases). CDR3 length equals 16 residues. V lost 0 bases, J lost 9 bases, and 18 bases lay in between. Germline assignment: CDR1 SGHKS and CDR2 YYEKEE (reference sequence). The CDR3 DNA is TGTGCCAGCAGCTTGGCCCCCGAGACAGCCAGGCAAAAACTGTTTTTT. Its translation: CASSLAPETARQKLFF.

The V and J genes are TRBV5-4 and TRBJ2-2; D may be TRBD2 (7 bases). Germline values: CDR1 SGHNT, CDR2 YYREEE (reference sequence). The CDR3 runs to 14 residues. The V end was cut by 2 bases, the J end by 6 bases, with 11 bases between. CDR3: CASSLQGLPGELFF. In DNA form, the CDR3 reads TGTGCCAGCAGCTTACAGGGACTACCCGGGGAGCTGTTTTTT. The complete variable domain, with remaining parts taken from reference TRBV5-4 and TRBJ2-2, reads ETGVTQSPTHLIKTRGQQVTLRCSSQSGHNTVSWYQQALGQGPQFIFQYYREEENGRGNFPPRFSGLQFPNYSSELNVNALELDDSALYLCASSLQGLPGELFFGEGSRLTVL.

The gene calls are TRBV6-1 and TRBJ2-5, with a tentative D call TRBD1 (6 bases). The end of the DNA fits TRBJ2-7 better, so the J call may be wrong. The germline gives CDR1 MNHNS, CDR2 SASEGT. The CDR3 extends over 13 amino acids. This CDR3 reads CASMVRGTYEQYF. The CDR3 DNA is TGTGCCAGCATGGTCAGGGGTACCTACGAGCAGTACTTC.

This sequence joins TRBV7-9 and TRBJ2-1; 9 nucleotides agree with TRBD2. Germline V gene lookup returns CDR1 SEHNR and CDR2 FQNEAQ (reference sequence). V dropped 5 bases and J dropped 15; count of bases not matched to a gene: 5. The CDR3 is 11 residues long. The CDR3 DNA is TGTGCCAGCAGCGTTAGCGGGGGTTCGTTCTTC. Translation gives CASSVSGGSFF.